The T cell receptor beta chain under discussion was sequenced for a study of blood T cells in healthy people across ages (dated by TCRdb to the mid-2010s). For the wider study: Template switching captured roughly one uniquely barcoded TCR beta cDNA molecule per two T cells in model experiments. To track age-related changes in TCR beta repertoire diversity, the study relied on deep sequencing normalized with unique cDNA molecular identifiers. Donors were grouped into four age groups: young (average 16 years), middle-aged (39), aged (approximately 58) and long-lived (about 82). To avoid experimental bias, donors of different ages were spread randomly across the sequencing lanes. Two additional independent replicas of 1 million unique cDNA reads from the same blood draw were analyzed for two donors (one aged 18 to 29 and one aged 80 or older).

This clonotype was detected only a few times. Its antigen target is currently unknown. No much larger clone is present one base from it, and per-base qualities are unavailable. What the authors observed across the whole study: Because profiling used bulk unsorted PBMCs, naive and antigen-experienced compartments could not be compared conclusively. There was a strong correlation between observed TCR beta diversity and the percentage of naive T cells measured by flow cytometry. Compared with the aged group, the long-lived group had more naive CD4+ T cells, fewer expanded clones and increased TCR diversity, a pattern suggesting age selection. The CMV infection status of donors was not known, potentially confounding age-related changes in expanded clonotypes. Estimates of total diversity based on one million sequenced T cells were regarded as lower bounds and as underestimates. Observed TCR beta diversity per million T cells fell roughly linearly with age, and a significant reduction was already apparent by age roughly 40.

The donors were roughly 40 Caucasian individuals from Russia, aged 6 to 90 years, who were systemically healthy. Ten milliliters of peripheral blood were drawn from each donor into EDTA-treated Vacutainer tubes. Ficoll-Paque density-gradient centrifugation was used to isolate PBMCs, with at least 7 million per sample. Total RNA, at least 5 micrograms per sample, was extracted from PBMCs with Trizol reagent. The percentages of naive CD45RAhigh/CD27high T cells were determined by flow cytometry on a PBMC aliquot from every donor. Measured from the cysteine to the phenylalanine, the CDR3 is 15 residues long. Of the read, only the CDR3 DNA is kept; its 45 bases are in frame from base 1. V is trimmed back by 7 bases and J by 5 bases, and the junction contains 11 bases that no gene match accounts for. Reading the germline V gene gives CDR1 SQVTM and CDR2 ANQGSEA. The library was produced with 5' RACE. Sequencing was carried out with an Illumina HiSeq 2500. A second PCR of roughly 7 to 11 cycles was performed with a sample-barcoded 5' primer and a J-beta primer mix. A template-switch 5' adaptor carrying 12 random nucleotides introduced a unique molecular identifier onto each TCR beta cDNA molecule. Each sample yielded at least 3 million CDR3-containing paired-end reads. The Mint cDNA synthesis kit, primed by a TRBC-specific oligonucleotide, was used to synthesize first-strand cDNA from all RNA. After uracil-DNA glycosylase treatment, a first 18-cycle PCR used universal primers M1SS and BC2_uni_R on all cDNA. Processing in the source paper ran as follows. For normalization, 1 million high-quality reads were randomly selected from each sample, with every read carrying a distinct molecular identifier. Reads sharing molecular identifiers were discarded rather than binned into consensus sequences. CDR3 identification, clonotype clustering and error correction used MiTCR with a Q25 quality threshold and the strictest error-elimination algorithm. A nonparametric unseen species model with Euler transformation was used to estimate a lower bound on total TCR beta diversity. The public sequencing data were trimmed at Q25 with fastp and processed into clonotypes with MiXCR by TCRdb, which kept only in-frame beta chains. Each record represents a unique CDR3 protein, reported with the most common genes and DNA among its rows. These V and J calls are TCRdb output, not the study's own analysis. A total of about 1.8 million distinct CDR3 sequences appear in this sample, around half of them only once. The ten most abundant clones make up over 2% of the sample.

The specimen sequenced was blood. This TCR derives from a woman aged 40 to 50 in good health. The chain is made from TRBV29-1 and TRBJ2-3, and 11 bases in between align with TRBD2. The CDR3 sequence is CSASPGLAVGDTQYF. DNA sequence: TGCAGCGCTTCACCGGGACTAGCGGTGGGAGATACGCAGTATTTT.